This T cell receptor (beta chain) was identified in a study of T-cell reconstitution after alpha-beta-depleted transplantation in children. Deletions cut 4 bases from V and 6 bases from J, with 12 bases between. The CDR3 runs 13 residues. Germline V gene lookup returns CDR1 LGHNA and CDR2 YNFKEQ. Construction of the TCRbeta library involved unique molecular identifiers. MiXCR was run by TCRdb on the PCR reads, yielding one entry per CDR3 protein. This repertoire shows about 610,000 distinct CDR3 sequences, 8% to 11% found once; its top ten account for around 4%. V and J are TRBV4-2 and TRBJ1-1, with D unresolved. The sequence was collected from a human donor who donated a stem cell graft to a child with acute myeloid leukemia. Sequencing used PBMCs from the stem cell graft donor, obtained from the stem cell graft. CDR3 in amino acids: CASSRTTLSEAFF. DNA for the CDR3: TGTGCCAGCAGCCGCACGACTTTGTCTGAAGCTTTCTTT.